This T cell receptor beta chain was retrieved from a study of vaccination effects on CD4 cells after COVID-19. About the research overall: Antigen-specific CD4+ T cells were expanded (with viral peptide pools) by the ViraFEST assay ahead of sequencing. It was with about 10 IU/ml IL-2 and about 10 ug/ml peptides that under 2.5 million PBMC per well were cultured.

Only a few counts were recorded for this clone. The antigen is not known. Whole-study results and caveats: From healthy vaccinees, only 1 of 255 vaccine-induced clones also reacted to common cold coronaviruses.

Libraries were prepared by immunoSEQ multiplex PCR; TCRdb keeps only in-frame clonotypes and omits some of them. The sample holds about 73,000 clones, 73% seen once. At the end of approximately 10 days of culture, CD4+ T cells were isolated. The participants, recipients of two vaccine doses, got either BNT162b2 or mRNA-1273. Cultures received IL-2 medium that replaced half the medium on days 3 and 7. The sample here was CD4+ T cells from PBMCs cultured without peptide, taken after COVID-19 vaccination. The clonotype was recovered from a human donor who received a COVID-19 vaccine.

CDR3 DNA sequence: TGCGCCAGCAGCTTGGGGCAGAAACATTCGAGCAATCAGCCCCAGCATTTT. It specifies CASSLGQKHSSNQPQHF. The V and J genes are TRBV5-1 and TRBJ1-5; D is ambiguous. The V end lost 0 bases, the J end lost 1 base, and 14 bases lay between the germline ends. This CDR3 is built from 17 residues. Germline loops: CDR1 SGHRS, CDR2 YFSETQ.